This T cell receptor beta chain was captured in a study of OX40 agonist ivuxolimab in advanced cancers. Whole-study context: Dose-escalation patients' cancers were hepatocellular carcinoma, melanoma, renal cell or head and neck cancer. General study findings and limits: Antigen specificity was not determined for the expanded peripheral T cells. In CD8+ T cells, expanded clones were on average more numerous than in CD4+. At 0.1-3.0 mg/kg, partial responders had clonal expansion among the lowest observed.

Profiling relied on immunoSEQ multiplex PCR, and the TCRdb table lists in-frame clones only, not all of them. The table shows tens of thousands of clones, with around 85% occurring only once. A remark on this clone: The antigen remains unidentified.

Per the germline V gene, CDR1 is KGHSH and CDR2 is LQKENI. After removal of 5 bases from V and 4 bases from J, the junction contained 2 bases not matched to a gene. The CDR3 runs to 14 residues. The sequencing here drew on CD4+ or CD8+ T cells sorted from blood, taken in a trial of the OX40 agonist ivuxolimab. The rearrangement links TRBV18 to TRBJ1-6, with 7 bases fitting TRBD1. This receptor was obtained from an adult with an advanced solid tumor such as melanoma, head and neck, liver or kidney cancer. The CDR3 is CASSADRYNSPLHF. In DNA, the CDR3 is TGTGCCAGCTCAGCGGACAGGTATAATTCACCCCTCCACTTT.